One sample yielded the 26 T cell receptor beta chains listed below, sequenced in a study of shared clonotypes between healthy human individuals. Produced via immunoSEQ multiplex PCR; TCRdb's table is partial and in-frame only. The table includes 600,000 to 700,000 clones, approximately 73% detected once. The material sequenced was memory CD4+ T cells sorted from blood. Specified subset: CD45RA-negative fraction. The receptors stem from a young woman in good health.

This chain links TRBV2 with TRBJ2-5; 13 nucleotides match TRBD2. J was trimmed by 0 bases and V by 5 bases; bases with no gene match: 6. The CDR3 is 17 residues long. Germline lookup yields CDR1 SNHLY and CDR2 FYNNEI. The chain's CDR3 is CASSRLAGGNYQETQYF. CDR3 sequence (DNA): TGTGCCAGCAGTCGACTAGCGGGAGGTAACTACCAAGAGACCCAGTACTTC.

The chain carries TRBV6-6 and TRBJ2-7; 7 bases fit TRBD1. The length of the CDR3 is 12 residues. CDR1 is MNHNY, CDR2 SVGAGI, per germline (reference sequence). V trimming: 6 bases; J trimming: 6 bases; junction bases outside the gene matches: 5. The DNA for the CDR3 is TGTGCCAGCAGCCCGACAGGGATCGAGCAGTACTTC. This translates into CASSPTGIEQYF.

This chain's CDR3 is CASSSPRGVSSDTQYF. In nucleotides, the CDR3 is TGCGCCAGCAGCTCCCCTAGGGGCGTTTCGTCAGATACGCAGTATTTT. The chain employs TRBV5-1 and TRBJ2-3, with a weak D call TRBD1 (5 bases). CDR3 length: 16 residues. V gave up 3 bases and J gave up 4 bases, with 18 bases separating them. Germline CDR1 reads SGHRS; CDR2 reads YFSETQ.

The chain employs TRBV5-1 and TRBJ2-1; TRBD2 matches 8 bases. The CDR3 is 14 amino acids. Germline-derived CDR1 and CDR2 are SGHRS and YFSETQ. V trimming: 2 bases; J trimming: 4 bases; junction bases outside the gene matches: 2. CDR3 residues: CASSFTSGYNEQFF. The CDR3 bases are TGCGCCAGCAGCTTCACTAGCGGATACAATGAGCAGTTCTTC.

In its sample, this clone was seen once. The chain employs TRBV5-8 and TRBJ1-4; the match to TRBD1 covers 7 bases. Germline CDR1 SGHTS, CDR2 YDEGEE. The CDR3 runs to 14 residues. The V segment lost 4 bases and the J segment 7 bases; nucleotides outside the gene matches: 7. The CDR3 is CASSTRTGGEKLFF. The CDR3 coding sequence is TGTGCCAGCAGCACCCGGACAGGAGGTGAAAAACTGTTTTTT.

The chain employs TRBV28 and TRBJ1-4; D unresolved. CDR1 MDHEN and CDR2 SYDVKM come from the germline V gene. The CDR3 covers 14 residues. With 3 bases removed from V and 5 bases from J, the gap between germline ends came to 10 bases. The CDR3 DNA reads TGTGCCAGCAGTTTTCCAGACTCGAATGAAAAACTGTTTTTT. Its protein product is CASSFPDSNEKLFF.

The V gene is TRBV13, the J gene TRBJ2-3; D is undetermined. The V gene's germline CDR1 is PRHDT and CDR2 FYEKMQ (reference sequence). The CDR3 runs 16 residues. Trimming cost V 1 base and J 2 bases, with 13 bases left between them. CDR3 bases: TGTGCCAGCAGCTTAGCTGAGTTCTCCCTCACAGATACGCAGTATTTT. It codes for CASSLAEFSLTDTQYF.

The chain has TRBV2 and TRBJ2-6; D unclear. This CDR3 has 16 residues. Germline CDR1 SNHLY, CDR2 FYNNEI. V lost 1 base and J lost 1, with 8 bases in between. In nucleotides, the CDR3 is TGTGCCAGCAGTGAAGGAGGCCGGTCTGGGGCCAACGTCCTGACTTTC. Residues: CASSEGGRSGANVLTF.

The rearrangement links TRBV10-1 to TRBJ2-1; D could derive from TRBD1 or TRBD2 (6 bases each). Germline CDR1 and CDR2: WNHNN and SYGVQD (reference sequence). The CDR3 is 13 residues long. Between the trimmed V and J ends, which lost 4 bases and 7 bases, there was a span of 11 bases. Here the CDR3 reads CASSGEGGNEQFF. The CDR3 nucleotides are TGCGCCAGCAGTGGCGAAGGGGGGAATGAGCAGTTCTTC.

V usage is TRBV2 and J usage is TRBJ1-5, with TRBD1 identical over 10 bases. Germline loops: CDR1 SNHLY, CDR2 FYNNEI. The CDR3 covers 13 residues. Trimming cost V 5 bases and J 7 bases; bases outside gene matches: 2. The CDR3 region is CASSPDRGQPQHF. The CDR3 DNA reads TGTGCCAGCAGTCCGGACAGGGGGCAGCCCCAGCATTTT.

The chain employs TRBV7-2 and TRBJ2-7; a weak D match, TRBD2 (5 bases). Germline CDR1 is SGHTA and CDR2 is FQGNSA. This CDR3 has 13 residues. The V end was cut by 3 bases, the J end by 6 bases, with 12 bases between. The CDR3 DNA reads TGTGCCAGCAGCTTGGTGTCGGCGGGCGAGCAGTACTTC. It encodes CASSLVSAGEQYF. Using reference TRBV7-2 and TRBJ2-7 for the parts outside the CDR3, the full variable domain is GAGVSQSPSNKVTEKGKDVELRCDPISGHTALYWYRQSLGQGLEFLIYFQGNSAPDKSGLPSDRFSAERTGGSVSTLTIQRTQQEDSAVYLCASSLVSAGEQYFGPGTRLTVT.

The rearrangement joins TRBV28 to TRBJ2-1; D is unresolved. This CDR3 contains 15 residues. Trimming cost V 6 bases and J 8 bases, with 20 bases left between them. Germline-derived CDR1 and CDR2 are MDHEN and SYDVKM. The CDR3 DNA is TGTGCCAGCAGCCAACTGAGGACCCTAAGCGATGAGCAGTTCTTC. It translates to CASSQLRTLSDEQFF.

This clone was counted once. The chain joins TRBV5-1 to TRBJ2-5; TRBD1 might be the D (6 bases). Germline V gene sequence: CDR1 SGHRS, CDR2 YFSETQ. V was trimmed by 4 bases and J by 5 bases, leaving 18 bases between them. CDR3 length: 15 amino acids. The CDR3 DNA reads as TGCGCCAGCAGCACTGGGACACACTGGCGGGAGACCCAGTACTTC. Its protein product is CASSTGTHWRETQYF.

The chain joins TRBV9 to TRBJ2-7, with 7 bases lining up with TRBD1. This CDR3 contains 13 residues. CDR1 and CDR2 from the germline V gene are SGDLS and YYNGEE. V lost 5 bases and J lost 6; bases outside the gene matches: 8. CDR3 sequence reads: CASSGTGVGEQYF. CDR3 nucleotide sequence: TGTGCCAGCAGTGGAACAGGGGTCGGCGAGCAGTACTTC.

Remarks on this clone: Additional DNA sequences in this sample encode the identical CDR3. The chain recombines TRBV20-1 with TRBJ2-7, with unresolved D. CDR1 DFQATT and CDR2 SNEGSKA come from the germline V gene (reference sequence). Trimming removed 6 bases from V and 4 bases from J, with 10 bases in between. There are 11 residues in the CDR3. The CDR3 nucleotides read TGCAGTGCCCCTAAAGGGTACGAGCAGTACTTC. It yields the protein CSAPKGYEQYF.

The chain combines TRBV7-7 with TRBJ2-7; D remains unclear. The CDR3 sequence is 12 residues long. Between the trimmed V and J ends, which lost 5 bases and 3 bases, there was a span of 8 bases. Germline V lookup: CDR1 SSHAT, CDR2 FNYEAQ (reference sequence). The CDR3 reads CASSPDGYEQYF. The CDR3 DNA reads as TGTGCCAGCAGCCCCGACGGCTACGAGCAGTACTTC.

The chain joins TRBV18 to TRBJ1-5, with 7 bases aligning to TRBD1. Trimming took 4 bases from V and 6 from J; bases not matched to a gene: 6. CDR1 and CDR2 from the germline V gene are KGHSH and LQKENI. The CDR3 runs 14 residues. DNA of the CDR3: TGTGCCAGCTCACTCGACAGGGACGGTCAGCCCCAGCATTTT. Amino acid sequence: CASSLDRDGQPQHF. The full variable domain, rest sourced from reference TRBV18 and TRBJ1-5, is NAGVMQNPRHLVRRRGQEARLRCSPMKGHSHVYWYRQLPEEGLKFMVYLQKENIIDESGMPKERFSAEFPKEGPSILRIQQVVRGDSAAYFCASSLDRDGQPQHFGDGTRLSIL.

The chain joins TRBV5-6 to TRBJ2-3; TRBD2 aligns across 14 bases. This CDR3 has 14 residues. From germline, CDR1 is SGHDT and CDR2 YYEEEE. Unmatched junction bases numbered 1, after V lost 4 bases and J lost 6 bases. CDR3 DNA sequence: TGTGCCAGCAGCCGGACTAGCGGGAGGGATACGCAGTATTTT. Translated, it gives CASSRTSGRDTQYF.

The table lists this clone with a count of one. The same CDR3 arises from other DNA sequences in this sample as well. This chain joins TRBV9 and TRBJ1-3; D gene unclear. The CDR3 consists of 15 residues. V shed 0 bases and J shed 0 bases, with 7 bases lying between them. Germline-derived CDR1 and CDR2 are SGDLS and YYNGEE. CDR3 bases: TGTGCCAGCAGCGTAGACGGGAACTCTGGAAACACCATATATTTT. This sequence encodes CASSVDGNSGNTIYF.

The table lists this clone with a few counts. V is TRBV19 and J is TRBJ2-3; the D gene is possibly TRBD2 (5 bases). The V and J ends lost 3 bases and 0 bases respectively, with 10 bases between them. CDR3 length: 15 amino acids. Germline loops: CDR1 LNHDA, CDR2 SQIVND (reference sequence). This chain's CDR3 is CASSIGSGSTDTQYF. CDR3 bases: TGTGCCAGTAGTATTGGGTCGGGAAGCACAGATACGCAGTATTTT. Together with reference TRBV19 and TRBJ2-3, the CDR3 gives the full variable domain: DGGITQSPKYLFRKEGQNVTLSCEQNLNHDAMYWYRQDPGQGLRLIYYSQIVNDFQKGDIAEGYSVSREKKESFPLTVTSAQKNPTAFYLCASSIGSGSTDTQYFGPGTRLTVL.

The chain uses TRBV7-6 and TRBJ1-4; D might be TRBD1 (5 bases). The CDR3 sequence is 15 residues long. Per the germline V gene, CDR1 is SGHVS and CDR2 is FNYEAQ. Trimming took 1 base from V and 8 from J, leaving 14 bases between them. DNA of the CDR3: TGTGCCAGCAGCTTAGGTGCGGGGGTAGGGGAAAAACTGTTTTTT. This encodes CASSLGAGVGEKLFF.

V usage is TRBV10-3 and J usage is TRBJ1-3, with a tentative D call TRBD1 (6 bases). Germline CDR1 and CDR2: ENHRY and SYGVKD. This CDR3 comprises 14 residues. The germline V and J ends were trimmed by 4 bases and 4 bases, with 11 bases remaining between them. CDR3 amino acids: CAISGQAGGNTIYF. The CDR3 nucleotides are TGTGCCATCAGTGGACAGGCCGGAGGAAACACCATATATTTT.

CDR3 loop: CASSTGQGGEETQYF. The CDR3 DNA follows: TGTGCCAGCAGCACGGGACAGGGTGGAGAAGAGACCCAGTACTTC. The chain combines TRBV7-9 with TRBJ2-5, with 9 positions matching TRBD1. Germline values: CDR1 SEHNR, CDR2 FQNEAQ (reference sequence). V shed 5 bases, J shed 3 bases, and the junction held 7 bases outside the gene matches. The CDR3 totals 15 residues.

The CDR3 DNA reads TGTGCCAGCAGTTTATTTCTAGCGGGAGTTGAAGAGCAGTACTTC. The encoded protein is CASSLFLAGVEEQYF. The chain joins TRBV27 to TRBJ2-7; 10 bases are shared with TRBD2. Germline CDR1 and CDR2: MNHEY and SMNVEV (reference sequence). Trimming cost V 1 base and J 7 bases; bases outside gene matches: 7. The CDR3 extends over 15 amino acids.

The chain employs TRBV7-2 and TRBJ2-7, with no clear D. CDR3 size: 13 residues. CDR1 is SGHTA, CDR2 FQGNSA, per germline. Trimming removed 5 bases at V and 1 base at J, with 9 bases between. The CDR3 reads CASSKRRSYEQYF. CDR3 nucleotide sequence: TGTGCCAGCAGCAAACGAAGATCCTACGAGCAGTACTTC.

The DNA of the CDR3 is TGTGCCAGCTCACCAGTCAGCGGAGGGGAAGGGTCGAACTATGGCTACACCTTC. Translated, it gives CASSPVSGGEGSNYGYTF. The rearrangement links TRBV18 to TRBJ1-2; the D gene is possibly TRBD1 (5 bases). The CDR3 is 18 amino acids. Germline values: CDR1 KGHSH, CDR2 LQKENI. The germline V and J ends were trimmed by 2 bases and 2 bases, with 21 bases remaining between them.